The 30 T cell receptor beta chains below all came from one sample that was sequenced in a study of blood T cell repertoires in COVID-19. The assay was immunoSEQ multiplex PCR, and TCRdb's table has in-frame clones only and misses some. The table records around 94,000 clones, 75% to 90% of them present only once. Material: peripheral blood. Receptors were obtained from a human donor in a cohort sampled during active COVID-19.

The CDR3 DNA is TGTGCCAGCAGTTTTGGGAGATTTGGCAATCAGCCCCAGCATTTT. Amino acids: CASSFGRFGNQPQHF. The chain uses TRBV6-5 and TRBJ1-5, with D uncertain. Germline values: CDR1 MNHEY, CDR2 SVGAGI. V lost 4 bases, J lost 2 bases, and 12 bases lay in between. This CDR3 spans 15 amino acids.

The CDR3 reads CASSQLDRPNYGYTF. CDR3 coding DNA: TGTGCCAGCAGCCAGCTGGACAGGCCGAACTATGGCTACACCTTC. V and J are TRBV3-1 (or the pseudogene TRBV3-2) and TRBJ1-2; 7 bases agree with TRBD1. J lost 2 bases, V lost 3 bases, and 6 bases had no gene match. The V gene's germline CDR1 is LGHDT and CDR2 YNNKEL (reference sequence). The CDR3 contains 15 residues.

The rearrangement joins TRBV2 to TRBJ2-3, with TRBD1 matching 7 bases. Germline trimming cut 3 bases from V and 1 base from J; bases unmatched to any gene: 1. Germline CDR1 reads SNHLY; CDR2 reads FYNNEI. The CDR3 runs 14 residues. The CDR3 here is CASSEGTGTDTQYF. The CDR3 DNA reads as TGTGCCAGCAGTGAGGGGACAGGCACAGATACGCAGTATTTT.

The V gene is TRBV2, the J gene TRBJ2-5; 7 bases are shared with TRBD2. This CDR3 spans 13 amino acids. V lost 5 bases to trimming and J lost 0 bases; unmatched junction nucleotides: 0. CDR1 is SNHLY and CDR2 is FYNNEI in the germline V gene. The CDR3 is CASSLADQETQYF. For the CDR3, the DNA is TGTGCCAGCAGTCTAGCGGACCAAGAGACCCAGTACTTC.

The rearrangement links TRBV5-4 to TRBJ2-2; D is unresolved. CDR1 and CDR2 from the germline V gene are SGHNT and YYREEE (reference sequence). V was pared by 1 base and J by 0 bases, with 10 bases between. This CDR3 contains 16 residues. The CDR3 nucleotides read TGTGCCAGCAGCTTGCAAACACAGACGAACACCGGGGAGCTGTTTTTT. Encoded protein: CASSLQTQTNTGELFF.

This sequence joins TRBV19 and TRBJ1-4; D perhaps matches TRBD1 (6 bases). The CDR3 is 15 residues long. Germline V gene data show CDR1 as LNHDA and CDR2 as SQIVND (reference sequence). Trimming removed 5 bases from V and 7 bases from J, with 17 bases in between. The DNA for the CDR3 is TGTGCCAGTAGTCCAAGACAGGCCAGCGGTGAAAAACTGTTTTTT. Residues: CASSPRQASGEKLFF.

The V and J genes are TRBV5-4 and TRBJ2-7, with 9 nucleotides matching TRBD1. The length of the CDR3 is 16 residues. After removal of 4 bases from V and 4 bases from J, the junction contained 12 bases not matched to a gene. Germline V lookup: CDR1 SGHNT, CDR2 YYREEE (reference sequence). The DNA of the CDR3 is TGTGCCAGCAGCCCGGATTCCGGGACAGGGCTATACGAGCAGTACTTC. This translates into CASSPDSGTGLYEQYF. Complete variable domain (other parts from reference TRBV5-4 and TRBJ2-7): ETGVTQSPTHLIKTRGQQVTLRCSSQSGHNTVSWYQQALGQGPQFIFQYYREEENGRGNFPPRFSGLQFPNYSSELNVNALELDDSALYLCASSPDSGTGLYEQYFGPGTRLTVT.

The J gene is TRBJ1-5, the V gene TRBV5-5; D is unresolved. The germline V gene encodes CDR1 SGHKS and CDR2 YYEKEE (reference sequence). CDR3 size: 15 residues. The V end was cut by 0 bases, the J end by 0 bases, with 7 bases between. The CDR3 coding sequence is TGTGCCAGCAGCTTGGACGGGTATAGCAATCAGCCCCAGCATTTT. Encoded protein: CASSLDGYSNQPQHF.

CDR3 sequence reads: CASSPRGGYGYTF. Here the CDR3 DNA reads TGTGCCAGCAGCCCCCGAGGAGGGTATGGCTACACCTTC. The chain carries TRBV7-6 and TRBJ1-2, with D unclear. CDR1 and CDR2 from the germline V gene are SGHVS and FNYEAQ. V was clipped by 5 bases and J by 5 bases, with 12 bases between them. This CDR3 comprises 13 residues.

This chain connects TRBV18 to TRBJ2-1, with TRBD2 matching 12 bases. V shed 0 bases and J 6 bases; nucleotides not matched to a gene: 6. The CDR3 spans 17 residues. Germline values: CDR1 KGHSH, CDR2 LQKENI. CDR3 residues: CASSPPGTSGFPNEQFF. DNA of the CDR3: TGTGCCAGCTCACCACCCGGGACTAGCGGGTTCCCCAATGAGCAGTTCTTC.

The V call is TRBV2, the J call TRBJ2-7, with TRBD1 identical over 7 bases. The germline V gene encodes CDR1 SNHLY and CDR2 FYNNEI. The J segment lost 3 bases and the V segment lost 7 bases, leaving 12 bases of the junction unmatched. CDR3 length: 15 residues. This CDR3 is CASTERRAGGYEQYF. The CDR3 nucleotides read TGTGCCAGCACCGAAAGACGGGCAGGGGGCTACGAGCAGTACTTC. The variable domain in full, completed from reference TRBV2 and TRBJ2-7, reads EPEVTQTPSHQVTQMGQEVILRCVPISNHLYFYWYRQILGQKVEFLVSFYNNEISEKSEIFDDQFSVERPDGSNFTLKIRSTKLEDSAMYFCASTERRAGGYEQYFGPGTRLTVT.

The V and J genes are TRBV7-2 and TRBJ1-6; 7 bases are a match to TRBD1. Germline assignment: CDR1 SGHTA and CDR2 FQGNSA. V was clipped by 2 bases and J by 7 bases; unmatched bases: 5. The CDR3 covers 15 residues. The CDR3 sequence is CASSLQGGANSPLHF. For the CDR3, the DNA is TGTGCCAGCAGCTTACAAGGGGGCGCGAATTCACCCCTCCACTTT.

V gene TRBV5-1 combines with J gene TRBJ2-2; TRBD1 matches at 10 bases. The CDR3 runs 17 residues. Germline-derived CDR1 and CDR2 are SGHRS and YFSETQ. V lost 4 bases to trimming and J lost 6 bases; unmatched junction nucleotides: 12. The CDR3 region is CASSAAGTGVNSGELFF. The CDR3, as DNA: TGCGCCAGCAGCGCTGCCGGGACAGGGGTTAACTCCGGGGAGCTGTTTTTT.

V is TRBV7-2 and J is TRBJ2-3, with 7 positions matching TRBD2. In germline, CDR1 is SGHTA, CDR2 FQGNSA. There are 14 residues in the CDR3. With 4 bases clipped from V and 5 bases from J, the junction kept 6 bases outside the gene matches. This chain's CDR3 is CASSSASGRDTQYF. The CDR3 DNA reads as TGTGCCAGCAGCTCCGCTAGCGGACGAGATACGCAGTATTTT.

The chain joins TRBV29-1 to TRBJ2-1, with a tentative D call TRBD2 (6 bases). This CDR3 is 16 amino acids long. V shed 0 bases and J shed 0 bases, with 12 bases lying between them. Germline V lookup: CDR1 SQVTM, CDR2 ANQGSEA. The CDR3 region has the DNA TGCAGCGTTGAAGATCGCGGCGGGGCCTCCTACAATGAGCAGTTCTTC. As protein: CSVEDRGGASYNEQFF.

V is TRBV11-2 and J is TRBJ2-5; 7 positions match TRBD1. CDR3 length: 15 amino acids. V was clipped by 5 bases and J by 1 base; unmatched bases: 7. Germline V gene sequence: CDR1 SGHAT, CDR2 FQNNGV. CDR3 sequence reads: CASSPRQGSQETQYF. In DNA, the CDR3 is TGTGCCAGCAGCCCCCGACAGGGTTCCCAAGAGACCCAGTACTTC. Drawing the rest from reference TRBV11-2 and TRBJ2-5, the complete variable domain is EAGVAQSPRYKIIEKRQSVAFWCNPISGHATLYWYQQILGQGPKLLIQFQNNGVVDDSQLPKDRFSAERLKGVDSTLKIQPAKLEDSAVYLCASSPRQGSQETQYFGPGTRLLVL.

V and J are TRBV24-1 and TRBJ1-5; 8 bases are shared with TRBD1. This CDR3 has 16 residues. V lost 3 bases and J lost 3; bases outside the gene matches: 6. The germline CDR1 and CDR2 sequences are KGHDR and SFDVKD. CDR3 sequence: CATSDSRGPINQPQHF. The CDR3 DNA sequence: TGTGCCACCAGTGATAGCAGGGGGCCTATCAATCAGCCCCAGCATTTT.

V gene TRBV12-5 combines with J gene TRBJ2-7, with D tentatively TRBD1 (6 bases). The CDR3 spans 17 residues. Germline lookup yields CDR1 LGHNT and CDR2 FRNRAP. V dropped 0 bases and J dropped 4 bases, with 19 bases sitting between them. CDR3 residues: CASGLVLVGRGRYEQYF. The CDR3 coding sequence is TGTGCTAGTGGTTTGGTACTGGTCGGCAGGGGCCGGTACGAGCAGTACTTC.

The V call is TRBV5-6, the J call TRBJ2-1, with TRBD2 matching over 11 bases. This CDR3 has 16 residues. From germline, CDR1 is SGHDT and CDR2 YYEEEE. J lost 6 bases, V lost 4 bases, and 9 bases had no gene match. The chain's CDR3 is CASSGSGGADRNEQFF. The CDR3 DNA reads TGTGCCAGCAGCGGTAGCGGGGGGGCCGATCGCAATGAGCAGTTCTTC.

This clone was detected a few times. The rearrangement joins TRBV6-1 to TRBJ2-3; 7 nucleotides match TRBD2. This CDR3 spans 20 amino acids. J lost 4 bases, V lost 2 bases, and 21 bases had no gene match. The V gene's germline CDR1 is MNHNS and CDR2 SASEGT. The CDR3 sequence: CASSENPPSSSAGRADTQYF. Here the CDR3 DNA reads TGTGCCAGCAGTGAAAACCCACCCTCCTCCTCAGCGGGAAGAGCAGATACGCAGTATTTT.

The V gene is TRBV9, the J gene TRBJ2-1; D not certain. Germline V gene data show CDR1 as SGDLS and CDR2 as YYNGEE. This CDR3 region has 15 residues. Trimming removed 1 base at V and 0 bases at J, with 8 bases between. The CDR3, as DNA: TGTGCCAGCAGCGTAACGGGTAGCTCCTACAATGAGCAGTTCTTC. It yields the protein CASSVTGSSYNEQFF.

The chain has TRBV4-2 and TRBJ1-1, with D unclear. Germline CDR1 reads LGHNA; CDR2 reads YNFKEQ. The CDR3 covers 13 residues. The V gene lost 3 bases and the J gene lost 10 bases, with 15 bases spanning the gap. CDR3 in DNA: TGTGCCAGCAGCCAGCCGACTGGCTTAGGAGCTTTCTTT. Translation gives CASSQPTGLGAFF.

The gene calls are TRBV24-1 and TRBJ2-5; 8 bases fit TRBD2. This CDR3 is built from 16 residues. Germline CDR1 KGHDR, CDR2 SFDVKD. The V and J ends lost 7 bases and 1 base, in that order; junction bases with no gene match: 10. The CDR3 loop reads CATSSGRDSLQETQYF. DNA of the CDR3: TGTGCCACCAGCTCCGGGAGGGACTCCCTCCAAGAGACCCAGTACTTC.

The gene calls are TRBV5-1 and TRBJ2-7; D is possibly TRBD2 (5 bases). Trimming stripped 0 bases from V and 0 bases from J, with 10 bases between. Per germline, CDR1 SGHRS and CDR2 YFSETQ. The length of the CDR3 is 15 residues. The CDR3 here is CASSLASGSSYEQYF. Written as DNA, the CDR3 is TGCGCCAGCAGCTTGGCCTCGGGGAGCTCCTACGAGCAGTACTTC.

The chain recombines TRBV10-3 with TRBJ2-7, with D perhaps TRBD1 (6 bases). V shed 2 bases and J shed 5 bases, with 13 bases lying between them. The germline V gene has CDR1 ENHRY and CDR2 SYGVKD. This CDR3 region has 14 residues. DNA for the CDR3: TGTGCCATCAGTGAGCTCTCAGGGGCCCACGAGCAGTACTTC. This sequence encodes CAISELSGAHEQYF.

This clone was counted a single time. The chain uses TRBV3-1 (or the pseudogene TRBV3-2) and TRBJ1-6; 9 bases are a match to TRBD1. V gave up 4 bases and J gave up 5 bases; unmatched junction bases: 3. CDR1 is LGHDT and CDR2 is YNNKEL in the germline V gene (reference sequence). The CDR3 is 15 residues long. This CDR3 reads CASSLGQGHNSPLHF. DNA for the CDR3: TGTGCCAGCAGCCTCGGACAGGGGCATAATTCACCCCTCCACTTT.

This chain joins TRBV27 and TRBJ2-7, with 8 bases aligning to TRBD1. The ends lost 3 bases at V and 0 bases at J; junction bases unmatched: 13. This CDR3 region has 18 residues. Germline CDR1 is MNHEY and CDR2 is SMNVEV (reference sequence). The CDR3 reads CASSLFQSLGQDSYEQYF. CDR3 bases: TGTGCCAGCAGTTTGTTCCAATCCCTGGGACAGGACTCCTACGAGCAGTACTTC.

The chain carries TRBV5-1 and TRBJ2-3; 8 bases align to TRBD2. The V gene's germline CDR1 is SGHRS and CDR2 YFSETQ. The CDR3 loop spans 15 amino acids. J lost 4 bases, V lost 4 bases, and 8 bases had no gene match. CDR3 amino acids: CASSPGTSGADTQYF. CDR3 in DNA: TGCGCCAGCAGCCCAGGCACTAGCGGTGCAGATACGCAGTATTTT.

The chain joins TRBV6-5 to TRBJ1-5; D remains ambiguous. CDR1 is MNHEY, CDR2 SVGAGI, per germline. The length of the CDR3 is 15 residues. V was shortened by 6 bases and J by 4 bases, with 16 bases between the two germline ends. The CDR3 DNA sequence: TGTGCCAGCAGCCCCTCGGGTTCGGGAAATCAGCCCCAGCATTTT. Amino acid sequence: CASSPSGSGNQPQHF.

A note on this clone: This CDR3 is also generated by other DNA sequences in the sample. The V and J genes are TRBV4-3 and TRBJ1-5; no definite D call. This CDR3 spans 14 amino acids. The V end lost 2 bases, the J end lost 7 bases, and 12 bases lay between the germline ends. CDR1 is LGHNA and CDR2 is YSLEER in the germline V gene. CDR3 nucleotide sequence: TGCGCCAGCAGCCAACTTTTGCGAGGGCAGCCCCAGCATTTT. Protein: CASSQLLRGQPQHF.